This T cell receptor beta chain stems from a study of cytomegalovirus exposure and HLA in healthy donors. Overall study context: Across under 450 genotyped donors, roughly 85% landed in the Caucasian-associated ancestry cluster.

Vbeta (60) and Jbeta (13) primers were used in the PCR. Sequencing used immunoSEQ multiplex PCR; TCRdb keeps in-frame clones, though not all of them. This table has 300,000 or so clones, roughly four fifths appearing once. Points from the study as a whole: Sequencing probably produced one cluster of sequence variants that were highly shared. Among TCR beta chains, those listed as cytomegalovirus-associated numbered more than 150.

As regards this clone: Its target is unknown.

The specimen sequenced was PBMCs. The TCR was taken from a woman aged 40 to 50 in good health and CMV-seropositive.

The CDR3 here is CASSLANPTGTRAFF. The CDR3 DNA sequence: TGCGCCAGCAGCTTGGCCAACCCAACCGGGACAAGAGCTTTCTTT. V usage is TRBV5-1 and J usage is TRBJ1-1; the D gene is possibly TRBD1 (6 bases). The CDR3 is 15 amino acids. V lost 0 bases to trimming and J lost 10 bases, with 19 bases between them. Per the germline V gene, CDR1 is SGHRS and CDR2 is YFSETQ.